This T cell receptor (beta chain) originates from a study of T cell repertoires in cytomegalovirus infection. This clonotype was counted a few times. Antigen specificity is unknown. MiXCR was run by TCRdb on the reads, yielding one entry per CDR3 protein. This table has approximately 110,000 distinct CDR3 sequences, under 50% appearing once. This CDR3 spans 14 amino acids. The germline V gene encodes CDR1 MNHEY and CDR2 SMNVEV (reference sequence). V was pared by 5 bases and J by 4 bases, with 14 bases between. The sequence was collected from a human donor in good health (CMV status not recorded). Some clones in this sample may be carry-over from other donors' samples. The sequencing used CD8+ T cells from cultured PBMCs, collected from culture after CMV antigen stimulation. V and J are TRBV27 and TRBJ2-5, with D possibly TRBD1 on 7 matching bases. The CDR3 sequence: CASSLQGGGETQYF. DNA for the CDR3: TGTGCCAGCAGTCTCCAGGGGGGCGGAGAGACCCAGTACTTC.